The 16 T cell receptor beta chains given below trace back to one sample, sequenced in a study of graft-versus-host responses after intestinal transplantation. Once graft tissue had been processed, intraepithelial and lamina propria lymphocytes were released. Some clones are missing from TCRdb's copy, which holds only in-frame ones; the method was immunoSEQ multiplex PCR. Of under 5,500 clones in the sample, roughly 77% were seen once. The source was ileum tissue, collected 9 days after transplant. The receptors come from a human patient who received an intestinal transplant, so some T cells may come from the graft donor.

CDR3 residues: CASSVGGGGTDTQYF. Here the CDR3 DNA reads TGTGCCAGCAGCGTAGGAGGCGGGGGCACAGATACGCAGTATTTT. The chain is built from TRBV9 and TRBJ2-3; a possible D gene is TRBD2 (6 bases). The V and J ends lost 0 bases and 1 base respectively, with 9 bases between them. The CDR3 contains 15 residues. Germline V gene data show CDR1 as SGDLS and CDR2 as YYNGEE.

The chain is built from TRBV15 and TRBJ2-1; 8 nucleotides align to TRBD2. J lost 0 bases, V lost 3 bases, and 1 base had no gene match. This CDR3 is 15 amino acids long. CDR1 and CDR2 (germline): LNHNV, YYDKDF (reference sequence). The CDR3 spells CATSRLAGSYNEQFF. In nucleotides, the CDR3 is TGTGCCACCAGCAGGCTAGCGGGCTCCTACAATGAGCAGTTCTTC.

This rearrangement joins TRBV5-1 to TRBJ2-5, with D perhaps matching TRBD1 or TRBD2 (5 bases each). The CDR3 runs 15 residues. The germline gives CDR1 SGHRS, CDR2 YFSETQ. V gave up 0 bases and J gave up 5 bases, with 14 bases separating them. CDR3 bases: TGCGCCAGCAGCTTGGCTGGACAAAGAGGGGAGACCCAGTACTTC. This encodes CASSLAGQRGETQYF.

The chain uses TRBV6-6 and TRBJ2-1; 14 bases align to TRBD2. CDR1 and CDR2 from the germline V gene are MNHNY and SVGAGI (reference sequence). The CDR3 loop spans 15 amino acids. V was pared by 2 bases and J by 9 bases, with 3 bases of the junction left unmatched. The DNA for the CDR3 is TGTGCCAGCAGTTACGGGACTAGCGGGAGAGTTGAGCAGTTCTTC. It yields the protein CASSYGTSGRVEQFF.

The rearrangement links TRBV7-8 to TRBJ2-7, with TRBD1 as a possible D gene (6 bases). The germline V gene has CDR1 SGHVS and CDR2 FQNEAQ. The ends were cut back, 4 bases at V and 2 bases at J, with 21 bases in the middle. This CDR3 has 17 residues. CDR3 DNA sequence: TGTGCCAGCAGCTCGCGTGAAATCGTTGGGACACCCTACGAGCAGTACTTC. As protein: CASSSREIVGTPYEQYF. Drawing the rest from reference TRBV7-8 and TRBJ2-7, the complete variable domain is GAGVSQSPRYKVAKRGQDVALRCDPISGHVSLFWYQQALGQGPEFLTYFQNEAQLDKSGLPSDRFFAERPEGSVSTLKIQRTQQEDSAVYLCASSSREIVGTPYEQYFGPGTRLTVT.

This rearrangement joins TRBV4-1 to TRBJ2-1; 13 bases are a match to TRBD2. This CDR3 contains 18 residues. Losses at the gene ends were 2 bases for V and 6 bases for J; bases not matched to a gene: 10. Germline-derived CDR1 and CDR2 are MGHRA and YSYEKL. The chain's CDR3 is CASSQSLLAGGPGNEQFF. The DNA of the CDR3 is TGCGCCAGCAGCCAATCCCTACTAGCGGGGGGGCCGGGCAATGAGCAGTTCTTC.

The chain couples TRBV7-9 to TRBJ2-5, with 12 positions matching TRBD2. Germline V gene sequence: CDR1 SEHNR, CDR2 FQNEAQ (reference sequence). The CDR3 loop spans 16 amino acids. V shed 3 bases and J 2 bases; nucleotides not matched to a gene: 4. CDR3 residues: CASSLGLAGPQETQYF. The CDR3 DNA reads TGTGCCAGCAGCTTGGGACTAGCGGGTCCTCAAGAGACCCAGTACTTC. Full variable domain (outside the CDR3, taken from reference TRBV7-9 and TRBJ2-5): DTGVSQNPRHKITKRGQNVTFRCDPISEHNRLYWYRQTLGQGPEFLTYFQNEAQLEKSRLLSDRFSAERPKGSFSTLEIQRTEQGDSAMYLCASSLGLAGPQETQYFGPGTRLLVL.

This clone has just a few counts. The chain links TRBV21-1 to TRBJ1-5. TRBV21-1 is marked as a pseudogene. The CDR3 is made up of 17 amino acids. The CDR3 DNA follows: TGTGCCAGCAGCAAAGAACCTCGTGTTTATAGCAATCAGCCCCAGCATTTT. Its protein product is CASSKEPRVYSNQPQHF.

The chain couples TRBV6-5 to TRBJ1-1; D is ambiguous. V lost 1 base and J 8 bases, leaving 11 bases between the germline ends. There are 13 residues in the CDR3. The germline V gene has CDR1 MNHEY and CDR2 SVGAGI. As DNA, the CDR3 is TGTGCCAGCAGTTACTACCTCACACAAGAAGCTTTCTTT. Protein: CASSYYLTQEAFF.

This chain connects TRBV28 to TRBJ2-7, with D perhaps assigned TRBD1 or TRBD2 (5 bases each). Between the trimmed V and J ends, which lost 6 bases and 0 bases, there was a span of 12 bases. The CDR3 is 14 residues long. Germline CDR1 MDHEN, CDR2 SYDVKM. The CDR3 DNA sequence: TGTGCCAGCAGCCGGGACCCTATCTCCTACGAGCAGTACTTC. Translating gives CASSRDPISYEQYF. Full variable domain (rest looked up from reference TRBV28 and TRBJ2-7): DVKVTQSSRYLVKRTGEKVFLECVQDMDHENMFWYRQDPGLGLRLIYFSYDVKMKEKGDIPEGYSVSREKKERFSLILESASTNQTSMYLCASSRDPISYEQYFGPGTRLTVT.

The table lists this clone with a count of one. The CDR3 nucleotides are TGTGCCAGCAGCCGGACTAGCGGGGTCTACGAGCAGTACTTC. Its protein is CASSRTSGVYEQYF. This sequence joins TRBV7-9 and TRBJ2-7; 12 bases are shared with TRBD2. The CDR3 consists of 14 residues. V gave up 5 bases and J gave up 3 bases; unmatched junction bases: 2. Germline V gene sequence: CDR1 SEHNR, CDR2 FQNEAQ (reference sequence).

The chain uses TRBV2 and TRBJ2-6; no definite D call. The CDR3 is made up of 15 amino acids. The V and J ends lost 3 bases and 4 bases respectively, with 10 bases between them. Germline V CDR1 and CDR2: SNHLY, FYNNEI. DNA of the CDR3: TGTGCCAGCAGTGATTACCTTCCCGGGGCCAACGTCCTGACTTTC. Translation gives CASSDYLPGANVLTF.

This chain uses TRBV4-1 with TRBJ2-3; TRBD2 matches at 12 bases. The ends lost 8 bases at V and 6 bases at J; junction bases unmatched: 12. CDR1 and CDR2 (germline): MGHRA, YSYEKL. The CDR3 is 16 amino acids. The CDR3 spells CASGRPLAGGLDTQYF. Written as DNA, the CDR3 is TGCGCCAGCGGGAGGCCCCTAGCGGGGGGGCTGGATACGCAGTATTTT.

This clone was seen only a few times. The rearrangement links TRBV2 to TRBJ2-7, with D possibly matching TRBD1 (6 bases). This CDR3 has 12 residues. CDR1 SNHLY and CDR2 FYNNEI come from the germline V gene. The ends were cut back, 8 bases at V and 0 bases at J, with 8 bases in the middle. Written as DNA, the CDR3 is TGTGCCAGCCAGGGGCTCTCCTACGAGCAGTACTTC. Its translation is CASQGLSYEQYF.

This clone was counted a single time. The V and J genes are TRBV19 and TRBJ2-1, with D possibly being TRBD2 (6 bases). The CDR3 is 16 amino acids. Per germline, CDR1 LNHDA and CDR2 SQIVND (reference sequence). Trimming shortened V by 7 bases and J by 0 bases, and 16 bases separated the two germline ends. The CDR3 coding sequence is TGTGCCAGTACATCCTGGGGGGATCACTCCTACAATGAGCAGTTCTTC. This codes for CASTSWGDHSYNEQFF.

J is TRBJ2-5 and V is TRBV7-9; D uncertain. V gave up 0 bases and J gave up 1 base, with 6 bases separating them. The CDR3 is made up of 14 amino acids. Per germline, CDR1 SEHNR and CDR2 FQNEAQ (reference sequence). The CDR3: CASSLAATQETQYF. The CDR3 nucleotides are TGTGCCAGCAGCTTAGCGGCTACCCAAGAGACCCAGTACTTC. Filled out from reference TRBV7-9 and TRBJ2-5, the complete variable domain reads DTGVSQNPRHKITKRGQNVTFRCDPISEHNRLYWYRQTLGQGPEFLTYFQNEAQLEKSRLLSDRFSAERPKGSFSTLEIQRTEQGDSAMYLCASSLAATQETQYFGPGTRLLVL.